These 5 T cell receptor beta chains were sequenced from one sample in a study of T-cell reconstitution after alpha-beta-depleted transplantation in children. TCRbeta library construction was performed incorporating unique molecular identifiers. TCRdb passed the PCR reads through MiXCR, listing each CDR3 protein once. The sample lists approximately 230,000 distinct CDR3 sequences, around 25% seen once, with 2.6% in the top ten. The starting material was PBMCs, obtained before TCRalphabeta/CD19-depleted stem cell transplant. The receptor source for this set is a girl aged 2 to 10 with Fanconi anemia, due to receive a stem cell transplant.

This clonotype was seen more than once but under ten times. The chain links TRBV21-1 to TRBJ1-5; the table's D call, TRBD1, was not checked against the DNA. TRBV21-1 is a known pseudogene. The length of the CDR3 is 17 residues. In DNA form, the CDR3 reads TGTGCCAGCAGCAAAGGTCGGGGGGAATATAGCAATCAGCCCCAGCATTTT. Translation: CASSKGRGEYSNQPQHF.

This chain links TRBV7-9 with TRBJ2-2; possible D gene TRBD1, 5 bases. The CDR3 is 14 residues long. The germline V gene encodes CDR1 SEHNR and CDR2 FQNEAQ (reference sequence). Trimming cost V 5 bases and J 2 bases, with 9 bases left between them. CDR3 protein: CASSPDTNTGELFF. The CDR3 DNA follows: TGTGCCAGCAGCCCGGACACTAACACCGGGGAGCTGTTTTTT.

Many counts were recorded for this clonotype. J is TRBJ2-3 and V is TRBV12-3 or TRBV12-4; maybe TRBD1 (6 bases). V was shortened by 7 bases and J by 0 bases, with 14 bases between the two germline ends. The CDR3 has 15 residues. CDR3 coding DNA: TGTGCCAGCACCACGAACAGGGTTAGCACAGATACGCAGTATTTT. This translates into CASTTNRVSTDTQYF.

This clonotype appeared many times. The chain combines TRBV7-2 with TRBJ2-3; D is perhaps TRBD2 (5 bases). Germline V gene lookup returns CDR1 SGHTA and CDR2 FQGNSA. The V gene lost 3 bases and the J gene lost 5 bases, with 15 bases spanning the gap. The CDR3 sequence is 15 residues long. CDR3 region: CASSFSLVGRDTQYF. CDR3 DNA sequence: TGTGCCAGCAGCTTTAGTTTAGTGGGGAGAGATACGCAGTATTTT.

This clonotype was found a few times. V is TRBV5-1 and J is TRBJ2-1, with TRBD1 matching 8 bases. Germline V gene lookup returns CDR1 SGHRS and CDR2 YFSETQ. The CDR3 is 16 residues long. With 4 bases clipped from V and 5 bases from J, the junction kept 11 bases outside the gene matches. CDR3 DNA sequence: TGCGCCAGCAGCATTTCTCAGGGGGCGCGTAACAATGAGCAGTTCTTC. Protein: CASSISQGARNNEQFF.